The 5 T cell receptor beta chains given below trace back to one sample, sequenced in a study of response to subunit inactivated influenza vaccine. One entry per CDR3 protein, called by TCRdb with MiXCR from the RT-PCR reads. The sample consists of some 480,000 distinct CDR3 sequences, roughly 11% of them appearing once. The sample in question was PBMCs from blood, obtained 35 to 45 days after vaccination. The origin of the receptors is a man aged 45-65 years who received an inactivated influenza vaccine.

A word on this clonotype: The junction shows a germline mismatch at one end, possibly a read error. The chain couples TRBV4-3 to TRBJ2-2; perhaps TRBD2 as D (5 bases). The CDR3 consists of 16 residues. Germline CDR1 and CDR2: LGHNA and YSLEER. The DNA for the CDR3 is TGCGCCAGCAGCCAAGTGGTCGGGGAGAACACCGGGGAGCTGTTGTTT. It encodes CASSQVVGENTGELLF.

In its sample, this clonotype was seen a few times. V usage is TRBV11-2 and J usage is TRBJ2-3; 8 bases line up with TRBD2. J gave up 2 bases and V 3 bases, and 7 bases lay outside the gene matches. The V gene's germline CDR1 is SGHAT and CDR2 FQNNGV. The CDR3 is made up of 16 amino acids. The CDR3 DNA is TGTGCCAGCAGCTTGTATCAAGCGGGAGACACAGATACGCAGTATTTT. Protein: CASSLYQAGDTDTQYF.

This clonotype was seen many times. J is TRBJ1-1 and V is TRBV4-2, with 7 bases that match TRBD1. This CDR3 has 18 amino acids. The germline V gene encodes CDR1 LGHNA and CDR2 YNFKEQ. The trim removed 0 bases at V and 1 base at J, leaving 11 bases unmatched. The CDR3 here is CASSQDAAGGGRNTEAFF. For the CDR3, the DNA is TGTGCCAGCAGCCAAGATGCGGCAGGGGGTGGTAGGAACACTGAAGCTTTCTTT.

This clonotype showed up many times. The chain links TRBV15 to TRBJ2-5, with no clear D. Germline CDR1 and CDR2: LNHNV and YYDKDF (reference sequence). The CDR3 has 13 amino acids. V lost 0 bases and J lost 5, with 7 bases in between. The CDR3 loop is CATSRDMRETQYF. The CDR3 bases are TGTGCCACCAGCAGAGATATGCGGGAGACCCAGTACTTC.

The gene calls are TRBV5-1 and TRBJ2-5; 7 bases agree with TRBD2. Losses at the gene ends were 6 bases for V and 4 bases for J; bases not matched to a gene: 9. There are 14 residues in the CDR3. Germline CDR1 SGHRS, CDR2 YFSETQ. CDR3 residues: CASTPEAGTETQYF. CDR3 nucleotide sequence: TGCGCCAGCACACCCGAAGCGGGGACAGAGACCCAGTACTTC.